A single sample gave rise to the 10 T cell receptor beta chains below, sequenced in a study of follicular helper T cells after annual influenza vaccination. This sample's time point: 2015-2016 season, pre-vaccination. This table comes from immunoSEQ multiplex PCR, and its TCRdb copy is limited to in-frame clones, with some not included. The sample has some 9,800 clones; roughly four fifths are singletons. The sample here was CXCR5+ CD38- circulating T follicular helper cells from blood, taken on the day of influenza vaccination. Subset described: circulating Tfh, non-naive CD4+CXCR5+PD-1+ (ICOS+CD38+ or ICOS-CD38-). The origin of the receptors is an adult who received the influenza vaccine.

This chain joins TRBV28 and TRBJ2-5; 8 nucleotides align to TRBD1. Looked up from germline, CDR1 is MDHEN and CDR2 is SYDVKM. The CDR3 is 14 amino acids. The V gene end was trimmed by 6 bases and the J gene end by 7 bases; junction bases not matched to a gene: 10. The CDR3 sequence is CASRRTGKEGTQYF. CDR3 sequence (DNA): TGTGCCAGCAGGCGGACAGGGAAAGAGGGGACCCAGTACTTC.

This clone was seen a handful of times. The CDR3 region is CASSAQGWEKLFF. The CDR3 coding sequence is TGTGCCAGCAGTGCCCAGGGTTGGGAAAAACTGTTTTTT. The chain uses TRBV2 and TRBJ1-4; D perhaps matches TRBD1 (5 bases). Germline CDR1 and CDR2: SNHLY and FYNNEI. The CDR3 length is 13 residues. Trimming left V 4 bases short and J 8 bases short, with 11 bases between.

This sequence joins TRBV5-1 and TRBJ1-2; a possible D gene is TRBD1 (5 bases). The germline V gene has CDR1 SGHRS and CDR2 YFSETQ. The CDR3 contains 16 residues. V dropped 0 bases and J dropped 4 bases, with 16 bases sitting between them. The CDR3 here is CASSLDNPGRAYGYTF. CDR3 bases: TGCGCCAGCAGCTTGGACAATCCAGGGCGGGCCTATGGCTACACCTTC.

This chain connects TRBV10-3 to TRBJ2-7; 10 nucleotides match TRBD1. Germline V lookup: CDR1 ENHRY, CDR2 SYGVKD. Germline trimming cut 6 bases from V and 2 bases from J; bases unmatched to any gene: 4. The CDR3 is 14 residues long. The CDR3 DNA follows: TGTGCCATCAGCAAAGACAGGGGGCCCTACGAGCAGTACTTC. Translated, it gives CAISKDRGPYEQYF.

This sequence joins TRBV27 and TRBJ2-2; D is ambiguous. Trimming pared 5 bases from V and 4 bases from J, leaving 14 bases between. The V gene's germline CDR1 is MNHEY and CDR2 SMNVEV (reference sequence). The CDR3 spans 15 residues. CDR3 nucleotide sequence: TGTGCCAGCAGTCCCCGGGTTAGCAGCACCGGGGAGCTGTTTTTT. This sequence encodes CASSPRVSSTGELFF.

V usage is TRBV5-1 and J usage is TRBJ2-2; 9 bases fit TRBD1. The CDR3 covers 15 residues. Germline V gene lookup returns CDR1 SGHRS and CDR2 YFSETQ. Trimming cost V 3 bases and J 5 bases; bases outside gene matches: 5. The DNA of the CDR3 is TGCGCCAGCAGCTGGGGACAGGGCTATACCGGGGAGCTGTTTTTT. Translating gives CASSWGQGYTGELFF.

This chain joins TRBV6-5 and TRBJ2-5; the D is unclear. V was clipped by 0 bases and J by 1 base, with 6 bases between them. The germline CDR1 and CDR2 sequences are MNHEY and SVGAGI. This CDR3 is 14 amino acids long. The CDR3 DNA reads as TGTGCCAGCAGTTACTCACAGATCCAAGAGACCCAGTACTTC. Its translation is CASSYSQIQETQYF.

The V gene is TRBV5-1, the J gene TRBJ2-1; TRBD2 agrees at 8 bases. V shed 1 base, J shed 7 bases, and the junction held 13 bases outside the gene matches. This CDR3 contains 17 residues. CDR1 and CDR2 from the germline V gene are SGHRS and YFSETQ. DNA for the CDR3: TGCGCCAGCAGCTTGCTTCCAACGGGACTAGAACTAAATGAGCAGTTCTTC. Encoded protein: CASSLLPTGLELNEQFF. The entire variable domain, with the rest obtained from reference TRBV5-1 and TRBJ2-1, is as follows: KAGVTQTPRYLIKTRGQQVTLSCSPISGHRSVSWYQQTPGQGLQFLFEYFSETQRNKGNFPGRFSGRQFSNSRSEMNVSTLELGDSALYLCASSLLPTGLELNEQFFGPGTRLTVL.

CDR3 region: CASSIVWEGAKNIQYF. The CDR3, as DNA: TGTGCCAGTAGTATAGTCTGGGAAGGAGCCAAAAACATTCAGTACTTC. This chain uses TRBV19 with TRBJ2-4; D ambiguous. The V gene lost 1 base and the J gene lost 0 bases, with 10 bases spanning the gap. The CDR3 is 16 amino acids. CDR1 LNHDA and CDR2 SQIVND come from the germline V gene (reference sequence).

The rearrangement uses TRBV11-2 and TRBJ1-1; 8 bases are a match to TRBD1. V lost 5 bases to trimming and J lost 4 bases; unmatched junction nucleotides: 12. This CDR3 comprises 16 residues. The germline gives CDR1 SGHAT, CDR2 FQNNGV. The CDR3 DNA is TGTGCCAGCAGCCTCCGGGGGGACAGGAGGTCCACTGAAGCTTTCTTT. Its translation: CASSLRGDRRSTEAFF. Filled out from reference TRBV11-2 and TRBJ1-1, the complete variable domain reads EAGVAQSPRYKIIEKRQSVAFWCNPISGHATLYWYQQILGQGPKLLIQFQNNGVVDDSQLPKDRFSAERLKGVDSTLKIQPAKLEDSAVYLCASSLRGDRRSTEAFFGQGTRLTVV.